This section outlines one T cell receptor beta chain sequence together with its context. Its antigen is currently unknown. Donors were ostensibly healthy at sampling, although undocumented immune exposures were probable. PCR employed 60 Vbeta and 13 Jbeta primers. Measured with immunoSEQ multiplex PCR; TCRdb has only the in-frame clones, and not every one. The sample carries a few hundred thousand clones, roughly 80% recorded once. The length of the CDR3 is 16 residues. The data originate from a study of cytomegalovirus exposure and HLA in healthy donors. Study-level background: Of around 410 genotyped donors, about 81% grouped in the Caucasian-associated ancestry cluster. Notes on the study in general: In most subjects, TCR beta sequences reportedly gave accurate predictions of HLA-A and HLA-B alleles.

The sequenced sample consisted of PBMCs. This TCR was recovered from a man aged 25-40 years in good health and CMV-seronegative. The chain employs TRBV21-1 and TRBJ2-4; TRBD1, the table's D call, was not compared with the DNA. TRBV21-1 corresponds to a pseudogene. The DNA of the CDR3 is TGTGCCAGCACCGGGGACCACGGGGACAGAGAAAACATTCAGTACTTC. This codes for CASTGDHGDRENIQYF.